This T cell receptor (beta chain) emerged from a study of CD8 T cells in ankylosing spondylitis. Study outcomes and limitations: Reportedly, disease-linked clones are significantly enriched in ankylosing spondylitis patients' matched synovial fluid. Blood of patients with ankylosing spondylitis appeared to be characterized by a TCR beta motif of about 8 highly homologous variants.

With V trimmed by 0 bases and J by 2 bases, 5 bases remained unmatched. Germline lookup yields CDR1 SGDLS and CDR2 YYNGEE. CDR3 length equals 15 residues. Turning to this clonotype: What it binds is unknown.

In TCRdb, the 5' RACE reads were re-called with MiXCR into one record per CDR3 protein. This sample has some 270,000 distinct CDR3 sequences, with over 15% found just once. Sequences were obtained from blood, either unsorted or a sorted T cell fraction (not recorded which). This receptor was obtained from a male donor with ankylosing spondylitis or in good health (not recorded which). The chain joins TRBV9 to TRBJ2-7; TRBD1 agrees at 7 bases. CDR3 protein: CASSVDWDRTYEQYF. The CDR3 DNA is TGTGCCAGCAGCGTAGATTGGGACAGAACCTACGAGCAGTACTTC.